This TCR beta chain derives from a study of vaccination and CD4 T cells after COVID-19. Study details: Post-vaccine sampling followed dose two by a median about 72 days (range 14 to 241).

Researchers used the Oncomine TCR Beta short-read assay to sequence DNA from cultured CD4+ T cells. TCRdb re-analysed the PCR reads in MiXCR, keeping a single row per CDR3 protein. The profile shows around 20,000 distinct CDR3 sequences, about 42% of them singletons. Study results and limitations: Median numbers of SARS-CoV-2-reactive clonotypes increased from roughly 22 to 38 (not a significant change).

Treatment given: approximately 9-day PBMC culture with coronavirus spike peptide pools or control peptides (ViraFEST assay). Researchers reported culturing 2 million to 2.5 million PBMCs per well with approximately 10 IU/ml IL-2 and approximately 10 ug/ml peptide pools. Per germline, CDR1 GTSNPN and CDR2 SVGIG (reference sequence). The CDR3 is 14 amino acids. With 2 bases removed from V and 9 bases from J, the gap between germline ends came to 20 bases. In the case of this clonotype: Its specificity is unknown.

This TCR derives from a human donor who had recovered from COVID-19. The material sequenced was CD4+ T cells from blood, cultured in vitro, taken before SARS-CoV-2 vaccination. This chain joins TRBV30 and TRBJ2-7, with a tentative D call TRBD1 (6 bases). Here the CDR3 reads CAWSTDPARTVQYF. CDR3 in DNA: TGTGCCTGGAGTACCGACCCCGCCAGGACAGTGCAGTACTTC.